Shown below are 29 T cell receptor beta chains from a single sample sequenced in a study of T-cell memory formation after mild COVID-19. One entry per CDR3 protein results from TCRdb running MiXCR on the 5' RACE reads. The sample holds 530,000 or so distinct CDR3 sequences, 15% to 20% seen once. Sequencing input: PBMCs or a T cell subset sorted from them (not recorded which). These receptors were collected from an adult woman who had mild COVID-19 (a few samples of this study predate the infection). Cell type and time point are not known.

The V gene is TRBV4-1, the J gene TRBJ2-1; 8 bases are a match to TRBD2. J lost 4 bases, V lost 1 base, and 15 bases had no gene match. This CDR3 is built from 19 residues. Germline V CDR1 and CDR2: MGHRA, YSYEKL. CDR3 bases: TGCGCCAGCAGCCAAGCAGGGCGGGGTAGCGGGACCTCTTACAATGAGCAGTTCTTC. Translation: CASSQAGRGSGTSYNEQFF.

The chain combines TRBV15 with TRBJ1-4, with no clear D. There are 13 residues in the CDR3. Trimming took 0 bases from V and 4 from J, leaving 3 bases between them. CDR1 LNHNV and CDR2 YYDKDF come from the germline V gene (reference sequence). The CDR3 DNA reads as TGTGCCACCAGCAGAGACAGTAATGAAAAACTGTTTTTT. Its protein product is CATSRDSNEKLFF.

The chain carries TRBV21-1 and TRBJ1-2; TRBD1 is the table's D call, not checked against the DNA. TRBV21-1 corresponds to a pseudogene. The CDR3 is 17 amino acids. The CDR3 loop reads CASRGRFRDTWPYGYTF. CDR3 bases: TGTGCCAGCCGTGGGCGATTCCGGGACACATGGCCCTATGGCTACACCTTC.

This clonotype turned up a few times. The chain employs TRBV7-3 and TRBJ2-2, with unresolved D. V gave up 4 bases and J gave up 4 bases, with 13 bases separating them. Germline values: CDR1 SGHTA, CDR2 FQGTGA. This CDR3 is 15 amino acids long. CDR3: CASSSNTGGTGELFF. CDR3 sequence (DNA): TGTGCCAGCAGCTCAAACACCGGCGGCACCGGGGAGCTGTTTTTT.

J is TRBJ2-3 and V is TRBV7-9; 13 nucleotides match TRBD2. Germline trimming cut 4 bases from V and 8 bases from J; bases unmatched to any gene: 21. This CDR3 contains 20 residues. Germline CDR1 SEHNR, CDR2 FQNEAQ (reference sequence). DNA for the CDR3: TGTGCCAGCAGCTCGGGGGTAGGACTAGCGGGGGCCACCGGGGCATCTACGCAGTATTTT. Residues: CASSSGVGLAGATGASTQYF.

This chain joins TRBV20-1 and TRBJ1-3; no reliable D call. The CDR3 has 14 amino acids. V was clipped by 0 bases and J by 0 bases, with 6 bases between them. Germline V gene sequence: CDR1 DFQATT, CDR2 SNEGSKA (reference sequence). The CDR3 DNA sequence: TGCAGTGCTAGAGATCTGACCTCTGGAAACACCATATATTTT. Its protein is CSARDLTSGNTIYF.

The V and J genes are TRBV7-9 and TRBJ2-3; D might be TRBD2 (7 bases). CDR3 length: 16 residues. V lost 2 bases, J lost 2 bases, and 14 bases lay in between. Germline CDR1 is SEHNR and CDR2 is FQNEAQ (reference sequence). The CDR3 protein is CASSLLRGGYTDTQYF. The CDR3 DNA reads TGTGCCAGCAGCTTACTGCGCGGGGGCTACACAGATACGCAGTATTTT.

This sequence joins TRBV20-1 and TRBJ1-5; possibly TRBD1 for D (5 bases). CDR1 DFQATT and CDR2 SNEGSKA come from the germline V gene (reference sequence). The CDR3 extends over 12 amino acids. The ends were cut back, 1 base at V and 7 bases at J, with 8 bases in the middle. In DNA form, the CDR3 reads TGCAGTGCTAGAGGAGAGGGGCAGCCCCAGCATTTT. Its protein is CSARGEGQPQHF.

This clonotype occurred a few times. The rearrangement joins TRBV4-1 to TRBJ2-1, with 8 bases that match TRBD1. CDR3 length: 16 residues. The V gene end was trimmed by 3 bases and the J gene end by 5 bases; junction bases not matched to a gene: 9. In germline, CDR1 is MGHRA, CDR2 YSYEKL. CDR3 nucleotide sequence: TGCGCCAGCAGCCACCCGGACAGGGAATTTAACAATGAGCAGTTCTTC. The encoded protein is CASSHPDREFNNEQFF.

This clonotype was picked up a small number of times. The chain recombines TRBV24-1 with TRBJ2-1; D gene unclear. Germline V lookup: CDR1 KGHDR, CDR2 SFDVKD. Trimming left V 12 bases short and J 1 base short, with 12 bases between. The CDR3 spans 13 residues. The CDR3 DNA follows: TGTGCCGTCGGCCGGGTTTCCTACAATGAGCAGTTCTTC. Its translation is CAVGRVSYNEQFF.

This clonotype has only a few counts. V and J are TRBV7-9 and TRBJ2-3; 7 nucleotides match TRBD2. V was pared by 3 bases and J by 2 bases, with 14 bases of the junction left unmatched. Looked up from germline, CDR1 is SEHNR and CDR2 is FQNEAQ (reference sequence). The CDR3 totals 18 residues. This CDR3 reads CASSFFLADLRDTDTQYF. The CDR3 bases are TGTGCCAGCAGCTTTTTTCTAGCGGATTTGCGTGACACAGATACGCAGTATTTT.

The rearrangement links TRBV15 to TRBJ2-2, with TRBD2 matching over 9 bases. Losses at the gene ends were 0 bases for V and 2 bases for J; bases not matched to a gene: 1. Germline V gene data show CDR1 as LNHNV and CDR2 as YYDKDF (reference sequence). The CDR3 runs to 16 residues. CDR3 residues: CATSRDLAGNTGELFF. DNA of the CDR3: TGTGCCACCAGCAGAGATCTAGCGGGAAACACCGGGGAGCTGTTTTTT. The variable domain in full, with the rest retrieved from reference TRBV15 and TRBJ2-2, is DAMVIQNPRYQVTQFGKPVTLSCSQTLNHNVMYWYQQKSSQAPKLLFHYYDKDFNNEADTPDNFQSRRPNTSFCFLDIRSPGLGDTAMYLCATSRDLAGNTGELFFGEGSRLTVL.

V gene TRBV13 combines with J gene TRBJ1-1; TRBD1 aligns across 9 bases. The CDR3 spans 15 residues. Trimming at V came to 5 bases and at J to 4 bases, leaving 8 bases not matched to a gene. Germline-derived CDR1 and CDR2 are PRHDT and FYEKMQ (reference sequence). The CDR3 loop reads CASSKGDRVGTEAFF. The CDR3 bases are TGTGCCAGCAGCAAAGGGGACAGGGTGGGCACTGAAGCTTTCTTT. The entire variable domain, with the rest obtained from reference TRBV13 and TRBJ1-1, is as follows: AAGVIQSPRHLIKEKRETATLKCYPIPRHDTVYWYQQGPGQDPQFLISFYEKMQSDKGSIPDRFSAQQFSDYHSELNMSSLELGDSALYFCASSKGDRVGTEAFFGQGTRLTVV.

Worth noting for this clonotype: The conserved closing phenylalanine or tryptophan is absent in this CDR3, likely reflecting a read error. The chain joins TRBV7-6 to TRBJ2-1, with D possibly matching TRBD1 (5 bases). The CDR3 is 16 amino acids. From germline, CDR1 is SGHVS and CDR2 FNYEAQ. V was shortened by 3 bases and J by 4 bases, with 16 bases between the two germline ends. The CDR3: CASSFGRGSPYNEQFL. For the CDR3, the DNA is TGTGCCAGCAGCTTTGGTAGGGGCTCCCCGTACAATGAGCAGTTCTTA.

The CDR3 reads CAWSRTSGEAFF. In DNA, the CDR3 is TGTGCCTGGAGTAGGACCTCGGGCGAAGCTTTCTTT. The J gene is TRBJ1-1, the V gene TRBV30; D gene ambiguous. Trimming shortened V by 2 bases and J by 8 bases, and 12 bases separated the two germline ends. Germline assignment: CDR1 GTSNPN and CDR2 SVGIG (reference sequence). This CDR3 comprises 12 residues.

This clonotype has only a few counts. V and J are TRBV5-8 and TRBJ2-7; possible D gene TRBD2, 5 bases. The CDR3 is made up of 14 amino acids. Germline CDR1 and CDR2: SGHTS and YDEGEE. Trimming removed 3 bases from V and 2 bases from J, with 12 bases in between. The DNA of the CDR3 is TGTGCCAGCAGCTCCCGGACTCTCACCTACGAGCAGTACTTC. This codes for CASSSRTLTYEQYF.

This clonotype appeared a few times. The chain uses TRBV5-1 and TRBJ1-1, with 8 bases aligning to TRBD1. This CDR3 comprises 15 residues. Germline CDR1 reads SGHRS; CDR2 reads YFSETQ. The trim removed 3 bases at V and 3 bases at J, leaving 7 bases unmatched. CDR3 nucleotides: TGCGCCAGCAGCTCTCAGGGGGCTTCGCACACTGAAGCTTTCTTT. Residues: CASSSQGASHTEAFF. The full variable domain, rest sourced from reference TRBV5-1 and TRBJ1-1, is KAGVTQTPRYLIKTRGQQVTLSCSPISGHRSVSWYQQTPGQGLQFLFEYFSETQRNKGNFPGRFSGRQFSNSRSEMNVSTLELGDSALYLCASSSQGASHTEAFFGQGTRLTVV.

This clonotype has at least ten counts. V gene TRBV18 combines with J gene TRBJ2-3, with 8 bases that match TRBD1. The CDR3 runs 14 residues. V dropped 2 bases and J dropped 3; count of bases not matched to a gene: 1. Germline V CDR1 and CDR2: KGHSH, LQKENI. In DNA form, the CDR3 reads TGTGCCAGCTCACCAGGACAGGGTACAGATACGCAGTATTTT. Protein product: CASSPGQGTDTQYF.

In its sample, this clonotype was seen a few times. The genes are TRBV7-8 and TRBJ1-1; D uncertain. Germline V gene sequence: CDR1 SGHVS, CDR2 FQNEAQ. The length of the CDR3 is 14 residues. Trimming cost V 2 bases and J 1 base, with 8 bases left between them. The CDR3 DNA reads TGTGCCAGCAGCTTACAGATTGGGAACACTGAAGCTTTCTTT. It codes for CASSLQIGNTEAFF.

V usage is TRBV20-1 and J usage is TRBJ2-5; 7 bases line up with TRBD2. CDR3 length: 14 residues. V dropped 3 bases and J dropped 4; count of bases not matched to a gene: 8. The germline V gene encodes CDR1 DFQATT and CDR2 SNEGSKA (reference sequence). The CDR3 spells CSASRREYGETQYF. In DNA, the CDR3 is TGCAGTGCTAGTAGGCGGGAGTATGGAGAGACCCAGTACTTC.

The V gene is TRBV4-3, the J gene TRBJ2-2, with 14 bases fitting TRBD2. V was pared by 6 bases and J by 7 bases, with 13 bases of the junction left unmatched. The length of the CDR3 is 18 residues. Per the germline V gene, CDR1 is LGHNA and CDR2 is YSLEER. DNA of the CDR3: TGCGCCAGCAGGAGTTCCGGGACTAGCGGGAGAGAGAGCGGGGAGCTGTTTTTT. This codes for CASRSSGTSGRESGELFF.

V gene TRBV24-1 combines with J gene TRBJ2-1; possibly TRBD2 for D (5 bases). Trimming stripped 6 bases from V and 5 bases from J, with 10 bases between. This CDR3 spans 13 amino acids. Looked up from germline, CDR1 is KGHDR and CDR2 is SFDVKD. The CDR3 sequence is CATSMRVHNEQFF. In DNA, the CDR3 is TGTGCCACCAGTATGAGGGTCCACAATGAGCAGTTCTTC.

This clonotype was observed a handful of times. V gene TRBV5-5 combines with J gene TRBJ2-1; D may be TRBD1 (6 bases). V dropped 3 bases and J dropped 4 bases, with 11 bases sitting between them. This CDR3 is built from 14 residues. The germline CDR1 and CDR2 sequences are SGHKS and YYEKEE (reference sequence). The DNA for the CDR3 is TGTGCCAGCAGCTCTTACGGACAGTACAATGAGCAGTTCTTC. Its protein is CASSSYGQYNEQFF. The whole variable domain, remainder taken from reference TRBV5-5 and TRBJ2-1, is DAGVTQSPTHLIKTRGQQVTLRCSPISGHKSVSWYQQVLGQGPQFIFQYYEKEERGRGNFPDRFSARQFPNYSSELNVNALLLGDSALYLCASSSYGQYNEQFFGPGTRLTVL.

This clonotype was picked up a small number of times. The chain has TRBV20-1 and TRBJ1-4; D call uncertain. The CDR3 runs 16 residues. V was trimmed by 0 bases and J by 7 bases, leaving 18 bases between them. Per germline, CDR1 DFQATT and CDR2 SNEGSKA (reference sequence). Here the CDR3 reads CSARDPRAARGEKLFF. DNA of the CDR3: TGCAGTGCTAGAGACCCGAGAGCAGCCCGAGGTGAAAAACTGTTTTTT.

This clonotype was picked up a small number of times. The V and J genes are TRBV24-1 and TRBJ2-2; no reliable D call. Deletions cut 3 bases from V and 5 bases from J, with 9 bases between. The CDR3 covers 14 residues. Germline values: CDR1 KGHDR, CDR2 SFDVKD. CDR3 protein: CATSDPWGTGELFF. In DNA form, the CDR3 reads TGTGCCACCAGTGATCCGTGGGGAACCGGGGAGCTGTTTTTT.

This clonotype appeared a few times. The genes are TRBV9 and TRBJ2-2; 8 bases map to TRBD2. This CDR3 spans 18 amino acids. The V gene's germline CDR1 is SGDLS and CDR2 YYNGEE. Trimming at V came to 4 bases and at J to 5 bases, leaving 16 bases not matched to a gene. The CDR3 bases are TGTGCCAGCAGCCAACCGCGGGGGGCGGGGGAGACTACCGGGGAGCTGTTTTTT. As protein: CASSQPRGAGETTGELFF.

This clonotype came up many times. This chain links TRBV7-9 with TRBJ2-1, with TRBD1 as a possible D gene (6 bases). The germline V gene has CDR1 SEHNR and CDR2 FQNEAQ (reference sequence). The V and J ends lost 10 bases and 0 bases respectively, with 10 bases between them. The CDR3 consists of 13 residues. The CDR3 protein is CATTGISYNEQFF. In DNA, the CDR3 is TGTGCCACCACAGGGATCTCCTACAATGAGCAGTTCTTC.

The DNA for the CDR3 is TGCAGTGCTAGATACCCGGGACAGGGGTTGAATGAGCAGTTCTTC. It codes for CSARYPGQGLNEQFF. The chain carries TRBV20-1 and TRBJ2-1; 10 nucleotides agree with TRBD1. The V gene's germline CDR1 is DFQATT and CDR2 SNEGSKA (reference sequence). This CDR3 comprises 15 residues. The V gene end was trimmed by 2 bases and the J gene end by 7 bases; junction bases not matched to a gene: 8.

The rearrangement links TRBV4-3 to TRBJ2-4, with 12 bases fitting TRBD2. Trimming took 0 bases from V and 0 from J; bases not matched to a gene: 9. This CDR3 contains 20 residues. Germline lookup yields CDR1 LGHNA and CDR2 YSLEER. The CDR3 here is CASSQEAPSGRGLAKNIQYF. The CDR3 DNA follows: TGCGCCAGCAGCCAAGAGGCCCCTAGCGGGAGGGGCCTAGCCAAAAACATTCAGTACTTC.